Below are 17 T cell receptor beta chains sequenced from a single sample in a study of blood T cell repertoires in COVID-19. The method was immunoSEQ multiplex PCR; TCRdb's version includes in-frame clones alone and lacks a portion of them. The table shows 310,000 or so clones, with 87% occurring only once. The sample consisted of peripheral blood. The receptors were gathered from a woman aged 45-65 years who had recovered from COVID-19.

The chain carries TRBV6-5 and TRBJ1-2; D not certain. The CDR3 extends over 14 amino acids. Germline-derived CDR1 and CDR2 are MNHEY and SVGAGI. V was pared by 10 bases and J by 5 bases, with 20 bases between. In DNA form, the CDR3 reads TGTGCCATCCCGATTCTGGCGCGGTTTTATGGCTACACCTTC. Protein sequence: CAIPILARFYGYTF.

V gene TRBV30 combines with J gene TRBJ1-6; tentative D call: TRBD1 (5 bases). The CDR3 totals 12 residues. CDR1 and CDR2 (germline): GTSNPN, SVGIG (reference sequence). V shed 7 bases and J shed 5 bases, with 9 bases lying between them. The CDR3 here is CAFDRDNSPLHF. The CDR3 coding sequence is TGTGCCTTTGACAGAGATAATTCACCCCTCCACTTT. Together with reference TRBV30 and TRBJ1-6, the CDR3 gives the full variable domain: SQTIHQWPATLVQPVGSPLSLECTVEGTSNPNLYWYRQAAGRGLQLLFYSVGIGQISSEVPQNLSASRPQDRQFILSSKKLLLSDSGFYLCAFDRDNSPLHFGNGTRLTVT.

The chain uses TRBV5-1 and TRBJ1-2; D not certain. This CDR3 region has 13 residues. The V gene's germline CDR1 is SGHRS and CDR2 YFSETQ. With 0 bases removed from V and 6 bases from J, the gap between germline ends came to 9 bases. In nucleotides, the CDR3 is TGCGCCAGCAGCTTGGTGGTGCAGGATGGCTACACCTTC. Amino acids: CASSLVVQDGYTF.

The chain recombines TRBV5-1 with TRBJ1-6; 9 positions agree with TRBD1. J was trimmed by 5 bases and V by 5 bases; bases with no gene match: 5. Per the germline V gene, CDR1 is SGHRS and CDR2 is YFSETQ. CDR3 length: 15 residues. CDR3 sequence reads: CASSGTGLHNSPLHF. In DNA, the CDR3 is TGCGCCAGCAGTGGGACAGGGCTGCATAATTCACCCCTCCACTTT.

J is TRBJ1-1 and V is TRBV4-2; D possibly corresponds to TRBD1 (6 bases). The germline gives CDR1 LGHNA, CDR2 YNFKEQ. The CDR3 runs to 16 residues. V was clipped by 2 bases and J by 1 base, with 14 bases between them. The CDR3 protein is CASSQLQGRRNTEAFF. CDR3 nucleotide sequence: TGTGCCAGCAGCCAATTACAGGGTCGGCGGAACACTGAAGCTTTCTTT.

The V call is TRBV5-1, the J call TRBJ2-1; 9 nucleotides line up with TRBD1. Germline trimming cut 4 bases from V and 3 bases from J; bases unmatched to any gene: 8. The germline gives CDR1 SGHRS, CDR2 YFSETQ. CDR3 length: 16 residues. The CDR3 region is CASSPSTGQGYNEQFF. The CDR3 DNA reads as TGCGCCAGCAGCCCCTCAACGGGACAGGGCTACAATGAGCAGTTCTTC. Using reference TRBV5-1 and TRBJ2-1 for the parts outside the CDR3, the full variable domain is KAGVTQTPRYLIKTRGQQVTLSCSPISGHRSVSWYQQTPGQGLQFLFEYFSETQRNKGNFPGRFSGRQFSNSRSEMNVSTLELGDSALYLCASSPSTGQGYNEQFFGPGTRLTVL.

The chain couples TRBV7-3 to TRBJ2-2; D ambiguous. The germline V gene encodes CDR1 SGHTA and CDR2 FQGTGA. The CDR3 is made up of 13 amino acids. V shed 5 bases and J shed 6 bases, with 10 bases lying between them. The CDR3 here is CASSAGRAGELFF. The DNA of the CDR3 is TGTGCCAGCAGCGCAGGAAGAGCCGGGGAGCTGTTTTTT.

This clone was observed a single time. For the CDR3, the DNA is TGTGCCACCAGCAGAGGACAGGGAAGATACGAGCAGTACTTC. Its protein product is CATSRGQGRYEQYF. This sequence joins TRBV15 and TRBJ2-7; 7 positions match TRBD1. The CDR3 is 14 amino acids. Per the germline V gene, CDR1 is LNHNV and CDR2 is YYDKDF (reference sequence). V lost 1 base and J lost 4; bases outside the gene matches: 4.

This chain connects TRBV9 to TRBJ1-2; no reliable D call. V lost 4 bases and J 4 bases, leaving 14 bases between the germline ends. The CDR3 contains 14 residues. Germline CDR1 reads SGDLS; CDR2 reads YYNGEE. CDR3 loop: CASSSGVGGYGYTF. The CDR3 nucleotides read TGTGCCAGCAGCTCAGGCGTAGGTGGCTATGGCTACACCTTC.

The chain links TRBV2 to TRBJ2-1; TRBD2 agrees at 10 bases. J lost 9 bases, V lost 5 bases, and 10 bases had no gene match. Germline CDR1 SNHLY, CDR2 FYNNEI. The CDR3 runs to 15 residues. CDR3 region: CASSPLAGDDSEQFF. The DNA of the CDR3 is TGTGCCAGCAGTCCTCTAGCGGGAGATGATTCTGAGCAGTTCTTC.

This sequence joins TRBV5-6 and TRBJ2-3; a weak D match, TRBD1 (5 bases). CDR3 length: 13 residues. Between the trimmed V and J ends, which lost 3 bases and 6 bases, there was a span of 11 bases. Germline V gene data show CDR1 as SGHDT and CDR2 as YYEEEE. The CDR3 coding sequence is TGTGCCAGCAGCTCCAAAGGGGCCGATACGCAGTATTTT. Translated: CASSSKGADTQYF.

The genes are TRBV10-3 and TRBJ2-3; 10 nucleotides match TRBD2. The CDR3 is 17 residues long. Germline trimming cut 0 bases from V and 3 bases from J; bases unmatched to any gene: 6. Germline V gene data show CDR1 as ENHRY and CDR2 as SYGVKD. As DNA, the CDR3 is TGTGCCATCAGTGAGTCGAGGTCTAGCGGGAGAACAGATACGCAGTATTTT. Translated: CAISESRSSGRTDTQYF.

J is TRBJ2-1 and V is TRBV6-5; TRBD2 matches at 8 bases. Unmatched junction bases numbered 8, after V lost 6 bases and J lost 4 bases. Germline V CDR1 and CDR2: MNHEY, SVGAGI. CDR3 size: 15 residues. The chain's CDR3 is CASRPGLALYNEQFF. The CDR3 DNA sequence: TGTGCCAGCAGGCCTGGACTAGCACTATACAATGAGCAGTTCTTC.

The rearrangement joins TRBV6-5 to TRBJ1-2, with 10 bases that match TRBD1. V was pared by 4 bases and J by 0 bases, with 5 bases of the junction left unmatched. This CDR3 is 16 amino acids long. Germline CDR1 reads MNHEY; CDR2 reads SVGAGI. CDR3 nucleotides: TGTGCCAGCAGTTCGGGGACAGGGGTTGCTAACTATGGCTACACCTTC. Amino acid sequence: CASSSGTGVANYGYTF.

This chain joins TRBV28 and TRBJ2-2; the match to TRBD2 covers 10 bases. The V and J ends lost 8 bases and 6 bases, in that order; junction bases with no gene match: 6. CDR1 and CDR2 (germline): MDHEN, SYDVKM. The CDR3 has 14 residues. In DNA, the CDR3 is TGTGCCAGCGGGAGCGGGGGGGAGGCCGGGGAGCTGTTTTTT. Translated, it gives CASGSGGEAGELFF. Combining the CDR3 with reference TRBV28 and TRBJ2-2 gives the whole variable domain DVKVTQSSRYLVKRTGEKVFLECVQDMDHENMFWYRQDPGLGLRLIYFSYDVKMKEKGDIPEGYSVSREKKERFSLILESASTNQTSMYLCASGSGGEAGELFFGEGSRLTVL.

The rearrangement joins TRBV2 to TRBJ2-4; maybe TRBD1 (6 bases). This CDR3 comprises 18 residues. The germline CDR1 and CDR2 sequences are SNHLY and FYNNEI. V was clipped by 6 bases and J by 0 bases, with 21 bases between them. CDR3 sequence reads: CASSPRTTGLVAKNIQYF. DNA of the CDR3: TGTGCCAGCAGCCCGAGGACCACAGGGCTGGTAGCCAAAAACATTCAGTACTTC.

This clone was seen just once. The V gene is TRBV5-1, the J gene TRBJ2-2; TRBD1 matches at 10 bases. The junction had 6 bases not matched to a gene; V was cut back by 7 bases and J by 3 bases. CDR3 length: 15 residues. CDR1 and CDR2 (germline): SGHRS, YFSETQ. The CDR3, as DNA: TGCGCCAGCGGCCGGGACAGGGGAGACACCGGGGAGCTGTTTTTT. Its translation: CASGRDRGDTGELFF.